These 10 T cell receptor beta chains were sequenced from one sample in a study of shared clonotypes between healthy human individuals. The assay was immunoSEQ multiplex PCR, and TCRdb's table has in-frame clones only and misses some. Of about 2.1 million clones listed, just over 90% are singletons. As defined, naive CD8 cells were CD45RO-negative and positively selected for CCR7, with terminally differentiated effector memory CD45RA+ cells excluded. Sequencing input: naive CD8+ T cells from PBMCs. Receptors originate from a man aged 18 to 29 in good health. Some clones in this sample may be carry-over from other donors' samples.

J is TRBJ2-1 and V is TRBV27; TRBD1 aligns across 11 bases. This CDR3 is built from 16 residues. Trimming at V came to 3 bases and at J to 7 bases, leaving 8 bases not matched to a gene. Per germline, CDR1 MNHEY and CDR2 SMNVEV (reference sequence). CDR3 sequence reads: CASSFFRTGGGNEQFF. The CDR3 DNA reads TGTGCCAGCAGTTTTTTCCGGACAGGGGGCGGGAATGAGCAGTTCTTC.

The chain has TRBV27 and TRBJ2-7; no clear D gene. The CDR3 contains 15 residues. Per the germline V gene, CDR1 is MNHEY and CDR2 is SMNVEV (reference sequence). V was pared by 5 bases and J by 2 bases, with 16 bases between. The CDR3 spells CASSPPTKQPYEQYF. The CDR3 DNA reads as TGTGCCAGCAGTCCTCCCACTAAGCAACCCTACGAGCAGTACTTC.

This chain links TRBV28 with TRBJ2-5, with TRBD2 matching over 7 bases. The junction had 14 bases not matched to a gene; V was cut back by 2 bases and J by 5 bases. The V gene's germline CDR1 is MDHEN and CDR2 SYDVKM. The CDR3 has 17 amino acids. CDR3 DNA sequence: TGTGCCAGCAGTTTAGAGGTAGCGGGTGGGTTCCGGGAGACCCAGTACTTC. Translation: CASSLEVAGGFRETQYF.

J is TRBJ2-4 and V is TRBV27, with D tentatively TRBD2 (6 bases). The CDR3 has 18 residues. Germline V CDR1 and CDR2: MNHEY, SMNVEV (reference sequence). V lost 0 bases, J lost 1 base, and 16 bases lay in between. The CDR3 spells CASSLSAGSGVAKNIQYF. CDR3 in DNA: TGTGCCAGCAGTTTATCGGCGGGGAGCGGTGTGGCCAAAAACATTCAGTACTTC.

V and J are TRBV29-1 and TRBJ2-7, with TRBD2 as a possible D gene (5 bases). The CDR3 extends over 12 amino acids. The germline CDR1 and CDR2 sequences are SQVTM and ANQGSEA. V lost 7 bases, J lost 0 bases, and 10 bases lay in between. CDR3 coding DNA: TGCAGCGCCGAGGGTAGCTCCTACGAGCAGTACTTC. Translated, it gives CSAEGSSYEQYF.

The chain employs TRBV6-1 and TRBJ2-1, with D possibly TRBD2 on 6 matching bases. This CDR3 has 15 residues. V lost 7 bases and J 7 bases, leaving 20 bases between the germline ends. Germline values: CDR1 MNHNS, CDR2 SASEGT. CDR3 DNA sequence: TGTGCCAGCAAGCCGACTAGAGGCTACCGGAATGAGCAGTTCTTC. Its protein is CASKPTRGYRNEQFF.

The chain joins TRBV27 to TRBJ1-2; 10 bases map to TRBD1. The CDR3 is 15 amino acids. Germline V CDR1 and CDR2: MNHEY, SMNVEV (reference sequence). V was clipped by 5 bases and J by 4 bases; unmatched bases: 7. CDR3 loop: CASSKTGGLGYGYTF. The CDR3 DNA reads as TGTGCCAGCAGTAAGACAGGGGGCTTGGGCTATGGCTACACCTTC.

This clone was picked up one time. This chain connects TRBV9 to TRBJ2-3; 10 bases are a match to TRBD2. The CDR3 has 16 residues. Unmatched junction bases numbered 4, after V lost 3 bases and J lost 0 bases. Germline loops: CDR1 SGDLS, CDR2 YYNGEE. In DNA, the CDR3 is TGTGCCAGCAGCGCCGGGACTAGCGCTAGCACAGATACGCAGTATTTT. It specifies CASSAGTSASTDTQYF. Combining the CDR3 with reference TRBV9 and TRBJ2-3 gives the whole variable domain DSGVTQTPKHLITATGQRVTLRCSPRSGDLSVYWYQQSLDQGLQFLIQYYNGEERAKGNILERFSAQQFPDLHSELNLSSLELGDSALYFCASSAGTSASTDTQYFGPGTRLTVL.

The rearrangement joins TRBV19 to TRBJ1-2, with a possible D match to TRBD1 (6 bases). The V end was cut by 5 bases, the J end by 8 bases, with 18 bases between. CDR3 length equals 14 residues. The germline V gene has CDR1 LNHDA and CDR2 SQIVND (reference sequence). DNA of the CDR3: TGTGCCAGTAGTCCCCCAGGGACACCGGACGGCTACACCTTC. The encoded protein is CASSPPGTPDGYTF.

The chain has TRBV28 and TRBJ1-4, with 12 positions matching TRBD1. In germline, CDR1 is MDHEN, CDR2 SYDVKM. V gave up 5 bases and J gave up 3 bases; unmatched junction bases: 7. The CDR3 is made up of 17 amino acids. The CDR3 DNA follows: TGTGCCAGCAGTCTCCGGGACAGGGGGCGTCCTAATGAAAAACTGTTTTTT. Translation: CASSLRDRGRPNEKLFF. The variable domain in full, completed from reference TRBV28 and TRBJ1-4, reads DVKVTQSSRYLVKRTGEKVFLECVQDMDHENMFWYRQDPGLGLRLIYFSYDVKMKEKGDIPEGYSVSREKKERFSLILESASTNQTSMYLCASSLRDRGRPNEKLFFGSGTQLSVL.